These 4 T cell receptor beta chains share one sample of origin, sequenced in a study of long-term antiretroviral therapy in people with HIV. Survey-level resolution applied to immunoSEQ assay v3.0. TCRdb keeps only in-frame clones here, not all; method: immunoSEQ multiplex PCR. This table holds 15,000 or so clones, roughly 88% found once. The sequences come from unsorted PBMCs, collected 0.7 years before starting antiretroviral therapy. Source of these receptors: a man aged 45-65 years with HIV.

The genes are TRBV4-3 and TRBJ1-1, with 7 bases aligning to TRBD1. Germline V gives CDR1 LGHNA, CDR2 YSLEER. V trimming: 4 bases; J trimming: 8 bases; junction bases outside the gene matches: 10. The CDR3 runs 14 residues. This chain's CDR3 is CASSRAGTEKEAFF. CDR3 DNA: TGCGCCAGCAGCCGGGCCGGGACAGAGAAGGAAGCTTTCTTT.

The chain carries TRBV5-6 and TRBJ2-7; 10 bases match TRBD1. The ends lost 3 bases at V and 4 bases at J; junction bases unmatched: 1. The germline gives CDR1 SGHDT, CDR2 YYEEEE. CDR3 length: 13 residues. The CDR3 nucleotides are TGTGCCAGCAGCTGGGACAGGGGTTACGAGCAGTACTTC. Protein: CASSWDRGYEQYF.

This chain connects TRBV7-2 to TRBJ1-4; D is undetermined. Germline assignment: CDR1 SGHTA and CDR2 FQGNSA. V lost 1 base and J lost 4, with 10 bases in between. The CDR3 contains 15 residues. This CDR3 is CASSLERSLNEKLFF. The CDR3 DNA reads TGTGCCAGCAGCTTAGAAAGGTCGCTTAATGAAAAACTGTTTTTT.

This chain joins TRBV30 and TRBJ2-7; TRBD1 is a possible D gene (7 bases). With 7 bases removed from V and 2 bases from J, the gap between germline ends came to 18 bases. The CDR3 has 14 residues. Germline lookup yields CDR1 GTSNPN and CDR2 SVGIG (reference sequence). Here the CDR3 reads CASALQGTAYEQYF. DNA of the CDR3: TGTGCCTCTGCCTTACAGGGGACTGCCTACGAGCAGTACTTC.